The 8 T cell receptor beta chains reported below all come from one sample, sequenced in a study of blood T cells in healthy people across ages (dated by TCRdb to 2013 to 2016). The protocol used for the library was 5' RACE. The sequencer listed for this sample is Illumina HiSeq 2500. A second PCR of about 7 to 12 cycles was run with a J-beta primer mix and a sample-barcoded 5' primer. TCRdb redid the processing of the public reads, applying fastp at Q25 and MiXCR, and retained in-frame beta chains. Every entry covers one CDR3 protein and lists the most common genes and DNA from its rows. This sample holds some 900,000 distinct CDR3 sequences; roughly 43% were observed only once. 13% of the sample rests with the top ten. The sample consisted of blood. The receptors were gathered from a man aged 30-40 years in good health.

This clonotype was observed once. The chain carries TRBV7-9 and TRBJ2-3; D is undetermined. V lost 5 bases, J lost 6 bases, and 9 bases lay in between. Germline values: CDR1 SEHNR, CDR2 FQNEAQ (reference sequence). The CDR3 runs to 12 residues. The CDR3 DNA is TGTGCCAGCAGCGAGAGCTTGGATACGCAGTATTTT. Amino acids: CASSESLDTQYF.

There are a few counts of this clonotype. This chain connects TRBV3-1 to TRBJ2-1; 7 nucleotides match TRBD2. The CDR3 consists of 14 residues. The trim removed 1 base at V and 6 bases at J, leaving 3 bases unmatched. CDR1 and CDR2 from the germline V gene are LGHDT and YNNKEL (reference sequence). The CDR3 reads CASSQGGGPNEQFF. CDR3 DNA sequence: TGTGCCAGCAGCCAAGGGGGAGGGCCCAATGAGCAGTTCTTC.

The chain joins TRBV20-1 to TRBJ2-5, with D possibly TRBD1 on 5 matching bases. The J call may be mistaken, given a closer DNA end match to TRBJ2-7. The CDR3 is 15 amino acids. Per germline, CDR1 DFQATT and CDR2 SNEGSKA (reference sequence). CDR3 in DNA: TGCAGTGCTAGAGATGCGGTCCAGGGTGACTACGAGCAGTACTTC. Protein product: CSARDAVQGDYEQYF.

The rearrangement links TRBV5-1 to TRBJ2-5; no definite D call. The V gene lost 4 bases and the J gene lost 4 bases, with 11 bases spanning the gap. Germline lookup yields CDR1 SGHRS and CDR2 YFSETQ. This CDR3 spans 13 amino acids. This CDR3 reads CASSRGWGETQYF. In DNA form, the CDR3 reads TGCGCCAGCAGCCGTGGATGGGGAGAGACCCAGTACTTC.

This sequence joins TRBV6-2 or TRBV6-3 and TRBJ2-7; weak D call: TRBD2 (5 bases). Germline V lookup: CDR1 MNHEY, CDR2 SVGEGT. V was pared by 0 bases and J by 7 bases, with 10 bases between. The CDR3 loop spans 13 amino acids. The DNA of the CDR3 is TGTGCCAGCAGTTACTCGGAGGTTTTGGAGCAGTACTTC. It is translated as CASSYSEVLEQYF.

The DNA for the CDR3 is TGCAGTGCCTCAATAGCGGGATCCCCATCCTACGAGCAGTACTTC. Translated, it gives CSASIAGSPSYEQYF. J is TRBJ2-7 and V is TRBV20-1; 8 bases are shared with TRBD2. Per the germline V gene, CDR1 is DFQATT and CDR2 is SNEGSKA (reference sequence). The length of the CDR3 is 15 residues. The V and J ends lost 6 bases and 1 base, in that order; junction bases with no gene match: 11.

The chain has TRBV27 and TRBJ2-3; possibly TRBD1 for D (6 bases). There are 16 residues in the CDR3. CDR1 is MNHEY and CDR2 is SMNVEV in the germline V gene (reference sequence). V lost 0 bases and J 4 bases, leaving 14 bases between the germline ends. CDR3 residues: CASSLSGNRVADTQYF. Written as DNA, the CDR3 is TGTGCCAGCAGTTTATCGGGGAACAGGGTCGCAGATACGCAGTATTTT.

The chain carries TRBV5-1 and TRBJ2-5; 7 bases are shared with TRBD2. V dropped 4 bases and J dropped 11; count of bases not matched to a gene: 20. This CDR3 is 16 amino acids long. Germline loops: CDR1 SGHRS, CDR2 YFSETQ. CDR3 nucleotide sequence: TGCGCCAGCAGCAGCCTCCTGGGCGGGGGTAACAATGAGCAGTACTTC. Its translation: CASSSLLGGGNNEQYF.